A single sample is the source of the 28 T cell receptor beta chains below, sequenced in a study of cytomegalovirus exposure and HLA in healthy donors. In the PCR, 60 Vbeta and 13 Jbeta primers were used. Libraries were prepared by immunoSEQ multiplex PCR; TCRdb keeps only in-frame clonotypes and omits some of them. Found here are about 110,000 clones, under 90% of them singletons; the top ten hold roughly 2.6%. The source material was PBMCs. These receptors were collected from a woman younger than 35 in good health and CMV-seronegative.

This clone was seen a single time. The rearrangement joins TRBV1 to TRBJ2-1; the table gives TRBD2 as D, unverified against the DNA. TRBV1 is shown as a pseudogene. This CDR3 contains 15 residues. The CDR3 reads CTSSQAAAGGPEQFF. CDR3 sequence (DNA): TGCACCAGCAGCCAAGCGGCAGCGGGGGGGCCGGAGCAGTTCTTC.

The chain carries TRBV4-3 and TRBJ2-5; TRBD2 matches 9 bases. Per germline, CDR1 LGHNA and CDR2 YSLEER. CDR3 size: 16 residues. V was pared by 0 bases and J by 5 bases, with 7 bases of the junction left unmatched. This CDR3 is CASSQDRGGGVETQYF. The DNA of the CDR3 is TGCGCCAGCAGCCAAGATCGGGGCGGGGGGGTGGAGACCCAGTACTTC.

This sequence joins TRBV5-1 and TRBJ1-2, with D possibly being TRBD1 (5 bases). CDR3 size: 15 residues. CDR1 and CDR2 (germline): SGHRS, YFSETQ. V was clipped by 0 bases and J by 8 bases, with 17 bases between them. CDR3 protein: CASSLEGRETIGYTF. The CDR3 DNA follows: TGCGCCAGCAGCTTGGAAGGCAGGGAAACGATAGGCTACACCTTC. The full variable domain, its missing parts supplied by reference TRBV5-1 and TRBJ1-2, is KAGVTQTPRYLIKTRGQQVTLSCSPISGHRSVSWYQQTPGQGLQFLFEYFSETQRNKGNFPGRFSGRQFSNSRSEMNVSTLELGDSALYLCASSLEGRETIGYTFGSGTRLTVV.

The chain uses TRBV7-8 and TRBJ1-5, with a weak D call TRBD1 (6 bases). Deletions cut 8 bases from V and 6 bases from J, with 20 bases between. From germline, CDR1 is SGHVS and CDR2 FQNEAQ. The CDR3 loop spans 15 amino acids. CDR3 protein: CASGRGGGTPQPQHF. The CDR3 nucleotides are TGTGCCAGCGGTAGAGGGGGGGGGACCCCTCAGCCCCAGCATTTT.

The J gene is TRBJ1-2, the V gene TRBV9; D is possibly TRBD1 (5 bases). Germline CDR1 is SGDLS and CDR2 is YYNGEE. CDR3 length: 14 residues. V gave up 0 bases and J gave up 2 bases, with 8 bases separating them. DNA of the CDR3: TGTGCCAGCAGCGTAGCGGACACGAACTATGGCTACACCTTC. It encodes CASSVADTNYGYTF.

A few counts support this clone. The rearrangement joins TRBV9 to TRBJ1-3; D is unresolved. Germline loops: CDR1 SGDLS, CDR2 YYNGEE. Trimming shortened V by 3 bases and J by 2 bases, and 12 bases separated the two germline ends. This CDR3 comprises 15 residues. The CDR3 coding sequence is TGTGCCAGCAGCGCCACCCTGGGAGCTGGAAACACCATATATTTT. Its protein is CASSATLGAGNTIYF.

The J gene is TRBJ1-3, the V gene TRBV29-1; D not certain. V lost 7 bases, J lost 4 bases, and 8 bases lay in between. The CDR3 is 11 amino acids. Germline V gene data show CDR1 as SQVTM and CDR2 as ANQGSEA. This CDR3 reads CSAFRGNTIYF. The CDR3 nucleotides are TGCAGCGCGTTTCGGGGAAACACCATATATTTT.

CDR3 DNA: TGTGCCAGCAGAAGCGACAGAGGTTTCGGCACTGAAGCTTTCTTT. The encoded protein is CASRSDRGFGTEAFF. J is TRBJ1-1 and V is TRBV6-5; TRBD1 is a possible D gene (5 bases). This CDR3 spans 15 amino acids. Trimming shortened V by 6 bases and J by 4 bases, and 18 bases separated the two germline ends. Per germline, CDR1 MNHEY and CDR2 SVGAGI.

The gene calls are TRBV4-1 and TRBJ2-3; D ambiguous. Germline-derived CDR1 and CDR2 are MGHRA and YSYEKL. Trimming stripped 1 base from V and 2 bases from J, with 4 bases between. CDR3 size: 13 residues. CDR3 sequence (DNA): TGCGCCAGCAGCCAAGTTTACACAGATACGCAGTATTTT. It specifies CASSQVYTDTQYF.

Here the CDR3 DNA reads TGTGCCAGCAGTCCTAGCGGGAGTAACGAGCAGTACTTC. Translated, it gives CASSPSGSNEQYF. The genes are TRBV28 and TRBJ2-7, with 10 bases identical to TRBD2. The V and J ends lost 5 bases and 5 bases, in that order; junction bases with no gene match: 3. The CDR3 sequence is 13 residues long. CDR1 MDHEN and CDR2 SYDVKM come from the germline V gene.

The J gene is TRBJ1-1, the V gene TRBV5-4, with D possibly being TRBD1 (6 bases). With 4 bases removed from V and 2 bases from J, the gap between germline ends came to 12 bases. The CDR3 contains 14 residues. The germline V gene encodes CDR1 SGHNT and CDR2 YYREEE (reference sequence). This CDR3 reads CASSGDTFNTEAFF. CDR3 coding DNA: TGTGCCAGCAGCGGGGACACATTCAACACTGAAGCTTTCTTT.

This clone occurred once. The CDR3 spells CASSIRGRNLEAFF. The DNA of the CDR3 is TGTGCCAGTAGTATTAGAGGGCGCAACCTTGAAGCTTTCTTT. The chain employs TRBV19 and TRBJ1-1, with unresolved D. The CDR3 spans 14 residues. The V and J ends lost 3 bases and 7 bases respectively, with 15 bases between them. Germline lookup yields CDR1 LNHDA and CDR2 SQIVND (reference sequence).

The rearrangement joins TRBV2 to TRBJ2-2, with D possibly being TRBD1 (5 bases). The CDR3 length is 22 residues. Germline CDR1 and CDR2: SNHLY and FYNNEI. Deletions cut 6 bases from V and 0 bases from J, with 32 bases between. The CDR3 sequence: CASRGYGIAGNNPSTNTGELFF. CDR3 DNA sequence: TGTGCCAGCAGGGGATATGGGATCGCAGGGAATAACCCCAGTACGAACACCGGGGAGCTGTTTTTT.

The chain links TRBV6-1 to TRBJ1-2; TRBD1 aligns across 9 bases. CDR1 MNHNS and CDR2 SASEGT come from the germline V gene. V dropped 10 bases and J dropped 3; count of bases not matched to a gene: 6. The CDR3 extends over 13 amino acids. The chain's CDR3 is CATEDRGHYGYTF. In DNA form, the CDR3 reads TGTGCCACCGAGGACAGGGGTCACTATGGCTACACCTTC.

The chain recombines TRBV30 with TRBJ2-1; 8 nucleotides line up with TRBD2. The CDR3 sequence is 15 residues long. J was trimmed by 7 bases and V by 3 bases; bases with no gene match: 11. Per germline, CDR1 GTSNPN and CDR2 SVGIG (reference sequence). Here the CDR3 reads CAWRPRGGHYNEQFF. The CDR3 DNA is TGTGCCTGGAGGCCCCGGGGGGGCCATTATAATGAGCAGTTCTTC.

The chain recombines TRBV27 with TRBJ1-1; 10 bases map to TRBD1. The CDR3 loop spans 13 amino acids. CDR1 and CDR2 (germline): MNHEY, SMNVEV (reference sequence). With V trimmed by 6 bases and J by 6 bases, 4 bases remained unmatched. CDR3 region: CASRRQGASEAFF. The CDR3 DNA reads TGTGCCAGCAGGAGACAGGGGGCCTCTGAAGCTTTCTTT.

This clone was recorded once. The rearrangement uses TRBV5-1 and TRBJ2-3; 9 bases match TRBD2. This CDR3 is built from 16 residues. Germline V CDR1 and CDR2: SGHRS, YFSETQ. The V and J ends lost 0 bases and 5 bases, in that order; junction bases with no gene match: 7. The CDR3: CASSLGSSGVRDTQYF. CDR3 bases: TGCGCCAGCAGCTTGGGGTCTAGCGGGGTGAGAGATACGCAGTATTTT.

The chain links TRBV6-1 to TRBJ1-5, with TRBD1 matching over 9 bases. The germline gives CDR1 MNHNS, CDR2 SASEGT. The CDR3 has 16 amino acids. Unmatched junction bases numbered 7, after V lost 4 bases and J lost 3 bases. CDR3 in amino acids: CASSGEQGAINQPQHF. The DNA of the CDR3 is TGTGCCAGCAGTGGGGAACAGGGGGCGATCAATCAGCCCCAGCATTTT.

This clone was detected only once. The genes are TRBV18 and TRBJ2-5; perhaps TRBD1 as D (6 bases). This CDR3 contains 13 residues. V lost 6 bases and J 2 bases, leaving 10 bases between the germline ends. Per the germline V gene, CDR1 is KGHSH and CDR2 is LQKENI. Here the CDR3 DNA reads TGTGCCAGCTCTCGTGGACAGCAAGAGACCCAGTACTTC. It translates to CASSRGQQETQYF.

The rearrangement uses TRBV11-3 and TRBJ1-4, with D hard to call. The CDR3 has 13 amino acids. From germline, CDR1 is SGHNT and CDR2 YENEEA. V lost 5 bases and J lost 12, with 16 bases in between. In DNA form, the CDR3 reads TGTGCCAGCAGCCCATGGCGCGGCAACGAACTGTTTTTT. As protein: CASSPWRGNELFF.

This clone was detected only a few times. The gene calls are TRBV6-1 and TRBJ1-5; TRBD1 aligns across 9 bases. The V and J ends lost 4 bases and 6 bases, in that order; junction bases with no gene match: 4. The germline V gene has CDR1 MNHNS and CDR2 SASEGT. The CDR3 runs 14 residues. CDR3 sequence reads: CASSVTGGGQPQHF. DNA for the CDR3: TGTGCCAGCAGTGTGACAGGGGGAGGTCAGCCCCAGCATTTT.

The chain uses TRBV27 and TRBJ2-1, with 9 bases matching TRBD2. Germline values: CDR1 MNHEY, CDR2 SMNVEV (reference sequence). With 5 bases clipped from V and 1 base from J, the junction kept 6 bases outside the gene matches. The CDR3 totals 16 residues. The CDR3 here is CASSPNLAGSYNEQFF. The CDR3 DNA reads TGTGCCAGCAGTCCCAATCTAGCGGGATCCTACAATGAGCAGTTCTTC.

A single count supports this clone. This chain joins TRBV7-2 and TRBJ1-5; tentatively, D is TRBD1 (5 bases). CDR1 and CDR2 (germline): SGHTA, FQGNSA. Trimming stripped 6 bases from V and 2 bases from J, with 17 bases between. The length of the CDR3 is 16 residues. CDR3 amino acids: CASSKSTQGGNQPQHF. In DNA form, the CDR3 reads TGTGCCAGCAGTAAATCTACCCAGGGTGGCAATCAGCCCCAGCATTTT.

This sequence joins TRBV27 and TRBJ1-5; D ambiguous. Per the germline V gene, CDR1 is MNHEY and CDR2 is SMNVEV (reference sequence). The V and J ends lost 5 bases and 4 bases respectively, with 15 bases between them. The CDR3 spans 15 residues. The chain's CDR3 is CASSPRVTGNQPQHF. DNA of the CDR3: TGTGCCAGCAGTCCTCGAGTCACGGGGAATCAGCCCCAGCATTTT.

This chain connects TRBV2 to TRBJ1-1; TRBD1 might be the D (6 bases). Germline CDR1 SNHLY, CDR2 FYNNEI. The length of the CDR3 is 13 residues. Trimming removed 6 bases from V and 7 bases from J, with 15 bases in between. The CDR3 spells CASRTGSSGEAFF. For the CDR3, the DNA is TGTGCCAGCAGAACAGGGAGCTCGGGTGAAGCTTTCTTT.

This clone appeared once. The gene calls are TRBV7-9 and TRBJ2-1; the D gene is possibly TRBD2 (6 bases). This CDR3 is 14 amino acids long. CDR1 SEHNR and CDR2 FQNEAQ come from the germline V gene (reference sequence). V lost 1 base to trimming and J lost 8 bases, with 12 bases between them. The CDR3 DNA reads TGTGCCAGCAGCTTAGAGGGGACTTTTGATGAGCAGTTCTTC. Protein sequence: CASSLEGTFDEQFF.

The chain uses TRBV19 and TRBJ1-1, with D perhaps matching TRBD1 (6 bases). Germline CDR1 and CDR2: LNHDA and SQIVND (reference sequence). V was trimmed by 1 base and J by 6 bases, leaving 21 bases between them. CDR3 size: 17 residues. The CDR3 sequence is CASSIAPLRQVGSEAFF. The CDR3 DNA follows: TGTGCCAGTAGTATAGCCCCTCTCCGACAGGTGGGGTCTGAAGCTTTCTTT. Variable domain in full (rest from reference TRBV19 and TRBJ1-1): DGGITQSPKYLFRKEGQNVTLSCEQNLNHDAMYWYRQDPGQGLRLIYYSQIVNDFQKGDIAEGYSVSREKKESFPLTVTSAQKNPTAFYLCASSIAPLRQVGSEAFFGQGTRLTVV.

The chain combines TRBV10-3 with TRBJ1-2; D is ambiguous. CDR1 and CDR2 (germline): ENHRY, SYGVKD. Trimming took off 0 bases at V and 5 bases at J, with 10 bases between the two ends. The CDR3 loop spans 14 amino acids. Written as DNA, the CDR3 is TGTGCCATCAGTGAGTCCCCGGCAGGATATGGCTACACCTTC. It yields the protein CAISESPAGYGYTF.